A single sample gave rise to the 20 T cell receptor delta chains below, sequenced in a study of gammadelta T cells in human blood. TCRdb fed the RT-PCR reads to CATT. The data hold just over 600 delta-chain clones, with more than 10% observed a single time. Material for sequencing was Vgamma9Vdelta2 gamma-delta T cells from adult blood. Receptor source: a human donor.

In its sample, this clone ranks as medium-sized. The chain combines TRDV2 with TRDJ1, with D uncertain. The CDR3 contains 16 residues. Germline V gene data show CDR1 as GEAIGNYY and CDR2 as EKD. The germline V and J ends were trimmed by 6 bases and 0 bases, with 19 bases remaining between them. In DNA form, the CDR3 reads TGTGCCTGTTTTCCAATTGAACACCTCAACACCGATAAACTCATCTTT. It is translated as CACFPIEHLNTDKLIF.

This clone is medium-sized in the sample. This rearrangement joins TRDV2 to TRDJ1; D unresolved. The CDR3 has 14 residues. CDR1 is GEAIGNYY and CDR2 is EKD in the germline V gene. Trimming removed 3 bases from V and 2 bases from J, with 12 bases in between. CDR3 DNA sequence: TGTGCCTGTGACTTTCTCGCGGGGACCGATAAACTCATCTTT. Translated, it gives CACDFLAGTDKLIF.

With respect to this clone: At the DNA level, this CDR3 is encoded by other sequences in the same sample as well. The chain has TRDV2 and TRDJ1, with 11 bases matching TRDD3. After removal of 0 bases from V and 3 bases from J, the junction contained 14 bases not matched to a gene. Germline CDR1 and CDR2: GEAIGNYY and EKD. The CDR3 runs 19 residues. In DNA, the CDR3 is TGTGCCTGTGACACCGCTCACCGCCTGGGGGATACTGGCGCCGATAAACTCATCTTT. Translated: CACDTAHRLGDTGADKLIF.

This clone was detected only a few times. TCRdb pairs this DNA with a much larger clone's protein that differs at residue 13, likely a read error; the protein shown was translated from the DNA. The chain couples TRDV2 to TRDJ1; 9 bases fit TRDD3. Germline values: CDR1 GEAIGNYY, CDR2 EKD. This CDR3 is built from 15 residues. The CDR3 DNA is TGTGCCTGTGATTCACTGGGGGACAACACCGATAAACCCATCTTT. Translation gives CACDSLGDNTDKPIF.

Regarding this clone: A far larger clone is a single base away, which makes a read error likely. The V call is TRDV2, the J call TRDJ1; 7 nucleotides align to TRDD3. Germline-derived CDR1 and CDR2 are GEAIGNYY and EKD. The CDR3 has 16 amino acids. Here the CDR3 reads CAGDNLGVQYTDKLIF. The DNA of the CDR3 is TGTGCCGGTGACAACCTGGGGGTCCAGTACACCGATAAACTCATCTTT.

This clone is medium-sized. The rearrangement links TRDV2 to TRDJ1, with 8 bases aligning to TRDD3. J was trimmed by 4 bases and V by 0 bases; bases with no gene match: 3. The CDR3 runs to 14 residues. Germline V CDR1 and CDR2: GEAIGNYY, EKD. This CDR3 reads CACDTWGIVDKLIF. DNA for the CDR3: TGTGCCTGTGACACCTGGGGGATTGTCGATAAACTCATCTTT.

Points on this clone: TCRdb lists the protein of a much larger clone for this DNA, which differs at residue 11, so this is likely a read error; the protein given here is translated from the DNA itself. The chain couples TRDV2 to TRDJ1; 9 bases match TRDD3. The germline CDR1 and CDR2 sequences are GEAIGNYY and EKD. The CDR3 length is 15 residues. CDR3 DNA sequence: TGTGCCTGTGATTCACTGGGGGACAACACCAATAAACTCATCTTT. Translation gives CACDSLGDNTNKLIF.

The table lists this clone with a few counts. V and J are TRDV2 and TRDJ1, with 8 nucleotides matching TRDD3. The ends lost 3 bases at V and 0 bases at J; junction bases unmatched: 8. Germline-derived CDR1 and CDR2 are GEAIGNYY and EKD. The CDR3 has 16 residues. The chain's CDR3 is CACDGVGDSHTDKLIF. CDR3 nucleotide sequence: TGTGCCTGTGACGGGGTGGGGGATTCGCACACCGATAAACTCATCTTT.

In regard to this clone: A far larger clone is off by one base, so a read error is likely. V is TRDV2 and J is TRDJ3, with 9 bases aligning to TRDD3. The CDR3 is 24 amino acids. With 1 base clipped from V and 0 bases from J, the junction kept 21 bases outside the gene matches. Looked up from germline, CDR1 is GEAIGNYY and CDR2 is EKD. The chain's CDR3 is CACDTLNLPPGGSQGSWDTRQMFF. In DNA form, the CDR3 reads TGTGCCTGTGACACGCTTAACCTTCCGCCTGGGGGATCTCAAGGCTCCTGGGACACCCGACAGATGTTTTTC.

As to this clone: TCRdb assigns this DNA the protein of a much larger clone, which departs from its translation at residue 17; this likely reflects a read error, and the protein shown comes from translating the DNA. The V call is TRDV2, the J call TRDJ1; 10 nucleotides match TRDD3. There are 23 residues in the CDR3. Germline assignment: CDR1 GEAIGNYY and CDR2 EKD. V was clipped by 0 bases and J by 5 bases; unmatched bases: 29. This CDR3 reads CACDTVQPINYMRLGDARDKLIF. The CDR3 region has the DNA TGTGCCTGTGACACCGTTCAACCGATAAACTACATGAGACTGGGGGATGCAAGAGATAAACTCATCTTT.

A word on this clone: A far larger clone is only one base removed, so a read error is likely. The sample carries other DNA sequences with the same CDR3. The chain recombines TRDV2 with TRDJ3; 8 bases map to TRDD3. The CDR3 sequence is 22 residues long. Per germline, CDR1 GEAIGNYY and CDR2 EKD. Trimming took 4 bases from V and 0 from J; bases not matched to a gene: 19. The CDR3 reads CACDTTAGLGARSSWDTRQMFF. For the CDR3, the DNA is TGTGCCTGTGATACGACGGCTGGACTGGGGGCTAGGAGCTCCTGGGACACCCGACAGATGTTTTTC.

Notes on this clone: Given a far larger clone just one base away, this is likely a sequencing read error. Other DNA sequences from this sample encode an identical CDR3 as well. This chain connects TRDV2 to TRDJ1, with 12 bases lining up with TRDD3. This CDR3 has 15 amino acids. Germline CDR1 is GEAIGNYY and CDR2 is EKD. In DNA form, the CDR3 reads TGTGCCTGTGCGGTACTGGGGGATACTCCTGATAAACTCATCTTC. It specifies CACAVLGDTPDKLIF.

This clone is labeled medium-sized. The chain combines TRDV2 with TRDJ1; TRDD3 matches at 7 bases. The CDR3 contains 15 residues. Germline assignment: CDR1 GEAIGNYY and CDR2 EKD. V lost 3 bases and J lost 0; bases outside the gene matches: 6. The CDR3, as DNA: TGTGCCTGTGACTCACTGGGGACCAACACCGATAAACTCATCTTT. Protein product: CACDSLGTNTDKLIF.

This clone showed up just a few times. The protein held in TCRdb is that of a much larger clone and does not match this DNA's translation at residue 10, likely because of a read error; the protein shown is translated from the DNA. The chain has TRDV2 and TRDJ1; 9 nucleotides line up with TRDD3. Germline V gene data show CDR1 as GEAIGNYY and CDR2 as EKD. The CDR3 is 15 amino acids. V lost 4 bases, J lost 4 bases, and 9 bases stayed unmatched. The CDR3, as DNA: TGTGCCTGTGATTCACTGGGGGACAACATCGATAAACTCATCTTT. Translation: CACDSLGDNIDKLIF.

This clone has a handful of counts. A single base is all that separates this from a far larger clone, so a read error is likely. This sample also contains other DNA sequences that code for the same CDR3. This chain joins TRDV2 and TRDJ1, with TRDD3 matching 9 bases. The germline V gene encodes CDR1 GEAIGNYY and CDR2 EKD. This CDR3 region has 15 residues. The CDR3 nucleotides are TGTGCATGTGATTCACTGGGGGACAACACCGATAAACTCATCTTT. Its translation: CACDSLGDNTDKLIF.

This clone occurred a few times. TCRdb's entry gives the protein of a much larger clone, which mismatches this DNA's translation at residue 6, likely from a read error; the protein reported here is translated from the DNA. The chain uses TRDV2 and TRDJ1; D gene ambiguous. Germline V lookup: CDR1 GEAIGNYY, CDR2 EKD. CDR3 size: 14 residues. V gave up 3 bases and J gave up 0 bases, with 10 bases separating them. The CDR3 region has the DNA TGTGCCTGTGACTCTGTAGTGTACACCGATAAACTCATCTTT. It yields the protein CACDSVVYTDKLIF.

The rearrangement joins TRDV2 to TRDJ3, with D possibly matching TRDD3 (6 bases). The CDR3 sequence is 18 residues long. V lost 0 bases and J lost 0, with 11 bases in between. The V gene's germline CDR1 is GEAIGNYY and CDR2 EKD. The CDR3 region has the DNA TGTGCCTGTGACACCGTGGGGGGGAGCTCCTGGGACACCCGACAGATGTTTTTC. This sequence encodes CACDTVGGSSWDTRQMFF.

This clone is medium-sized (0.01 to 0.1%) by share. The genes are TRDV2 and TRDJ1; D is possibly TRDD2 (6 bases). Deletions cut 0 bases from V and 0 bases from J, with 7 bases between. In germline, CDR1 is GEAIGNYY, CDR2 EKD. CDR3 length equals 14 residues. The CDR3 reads CACDTVPNTDKLIF. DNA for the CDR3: TGTGCCTGTGACACCGTTCCTAACACCGATAAACTCATCTTT.

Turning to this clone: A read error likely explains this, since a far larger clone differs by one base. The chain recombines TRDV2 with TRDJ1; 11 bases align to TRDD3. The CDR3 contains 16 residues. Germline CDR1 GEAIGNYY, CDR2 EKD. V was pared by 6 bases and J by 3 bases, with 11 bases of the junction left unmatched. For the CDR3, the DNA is TGTGCCTGTAACATCCTGGGGGATACTGGCGCCGATAAACTCATCTTT. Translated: CACNILGDTGADKLIF.

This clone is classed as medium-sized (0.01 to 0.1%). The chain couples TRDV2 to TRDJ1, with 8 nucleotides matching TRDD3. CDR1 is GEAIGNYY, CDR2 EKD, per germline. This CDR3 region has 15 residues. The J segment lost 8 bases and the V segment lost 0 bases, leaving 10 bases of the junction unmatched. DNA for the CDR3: TGTGCCTGTGACACCCTGGGGGACGAGGGGAAAAAACTCATCTTT. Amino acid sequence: CACDTLGDEGKKLIF.